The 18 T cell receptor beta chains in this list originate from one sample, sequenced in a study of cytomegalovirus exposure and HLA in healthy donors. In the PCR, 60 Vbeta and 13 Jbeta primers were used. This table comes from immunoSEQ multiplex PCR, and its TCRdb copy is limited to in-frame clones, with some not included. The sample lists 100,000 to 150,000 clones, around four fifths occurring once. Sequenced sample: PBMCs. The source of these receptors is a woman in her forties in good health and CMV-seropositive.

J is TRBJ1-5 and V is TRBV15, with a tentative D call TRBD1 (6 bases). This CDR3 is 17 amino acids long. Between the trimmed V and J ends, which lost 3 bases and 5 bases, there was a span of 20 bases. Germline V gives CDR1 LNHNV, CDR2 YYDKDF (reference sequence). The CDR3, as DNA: TGTGCCACCAGCAGGGGTGTACAGGGCGGGGGCTATCAGCCCCAGCATTTT. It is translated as CATSRGVQGGGYQPQHF.

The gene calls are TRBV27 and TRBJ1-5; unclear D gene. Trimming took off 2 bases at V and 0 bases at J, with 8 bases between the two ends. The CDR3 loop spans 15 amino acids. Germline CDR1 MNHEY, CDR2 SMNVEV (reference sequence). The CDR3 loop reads CASSLGAYSNQPQHF. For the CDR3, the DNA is TGTGCCAGCAGTTTAGGAGCGTATAGCAATCAGCCCCAGCATTTT.

The CDR3 nucleotides are TGTGCCAGCATGCAGGGGTGGAAGGCGGCTGAAGCTTTCTTT. Amino acid sequence: CASMQGWKAAEAFF. V usage is TRBV6-1 and J usage is TRBJ1-1; D may be TRBD1 (6 bases). The CDR3 contains 14 residues. The V and J ends lost 7 bases and 6 bases respectively, with 18 bases between them. Germline CDR1 reads MNHNS; CDR2 reads SASEGT.

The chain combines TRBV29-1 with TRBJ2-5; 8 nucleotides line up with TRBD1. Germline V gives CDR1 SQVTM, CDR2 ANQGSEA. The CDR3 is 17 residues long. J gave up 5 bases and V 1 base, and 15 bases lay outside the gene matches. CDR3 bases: TGCAGCGTTGAAGTATCATTGTCACAGGGGGTTCACGAGACCCAGTACTTC. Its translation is CSVEVSLSQGVHETQYF.

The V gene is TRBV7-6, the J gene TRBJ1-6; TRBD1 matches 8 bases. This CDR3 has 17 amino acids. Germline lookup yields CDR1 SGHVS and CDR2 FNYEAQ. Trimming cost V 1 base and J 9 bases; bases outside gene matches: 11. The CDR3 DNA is TGTGCCAGCAGCTTAGGGCCCAGACAGGGGATAGGTTCACCCCTCCACTTT. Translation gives CASSLGPRQGIGSPLHF.

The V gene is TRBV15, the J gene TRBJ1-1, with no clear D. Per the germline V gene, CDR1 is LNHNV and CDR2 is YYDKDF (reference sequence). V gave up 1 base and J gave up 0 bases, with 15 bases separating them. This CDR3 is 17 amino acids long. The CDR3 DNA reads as TGTGCCACCAGCAGAGCCTACCCGACATTGATGAACACTGAAGCTTTCTTT. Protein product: CATSRAYPTLMNTEAFF.

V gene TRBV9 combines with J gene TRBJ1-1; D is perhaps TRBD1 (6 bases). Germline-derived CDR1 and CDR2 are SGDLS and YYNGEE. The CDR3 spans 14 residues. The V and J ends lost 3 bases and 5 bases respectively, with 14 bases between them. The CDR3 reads CASSEGQMATEAFF. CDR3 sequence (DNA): TGTGCCAGCAGCGAAGGACAGATGGCGACTGAAGCTTTCTTT.

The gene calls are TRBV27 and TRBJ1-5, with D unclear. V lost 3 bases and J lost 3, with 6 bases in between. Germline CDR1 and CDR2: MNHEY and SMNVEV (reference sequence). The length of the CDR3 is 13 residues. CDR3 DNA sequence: TGTGCCAGCAGTTTGGAGATCAATCAGCCCCAGCATTTT. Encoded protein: CASSLEINQPQHF.

CDR3: CASSYGLFTDTQYF. Written as DNA, the CDR3 is TGTGCCAGCAGTTACGGCCTTTTCACAGATACGCAGTATTTT. The rearrangement joins TRBV6-5 to TRBJ2-3; D remains ambiguous. This CDR3 spans 14 amino acids. V lost 2 bases to trimming and J lost 2 bases, with 8 bases between them. Looked up from germline, CDR1 is MNHEY and CDR2 is SVGAGI.

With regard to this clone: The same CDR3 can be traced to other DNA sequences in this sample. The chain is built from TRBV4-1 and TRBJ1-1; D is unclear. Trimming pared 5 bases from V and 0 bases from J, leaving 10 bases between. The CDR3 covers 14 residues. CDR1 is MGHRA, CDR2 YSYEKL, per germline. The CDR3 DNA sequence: TGCGCCAGCAGCGCGACGGGGATGAACACTGAAGCTTTCTTT. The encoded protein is CASSATGMNTEAFF.

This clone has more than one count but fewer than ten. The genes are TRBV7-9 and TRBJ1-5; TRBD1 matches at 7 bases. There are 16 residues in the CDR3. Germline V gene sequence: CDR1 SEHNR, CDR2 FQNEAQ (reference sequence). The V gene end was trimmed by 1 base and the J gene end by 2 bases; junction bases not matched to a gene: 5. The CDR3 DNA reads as TGTGCCAGCAGCTTAGGAGGGGGCTGGGGCAATCAGCCCCAGCATTTT. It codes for CASSLGGGWGNQPQHF.

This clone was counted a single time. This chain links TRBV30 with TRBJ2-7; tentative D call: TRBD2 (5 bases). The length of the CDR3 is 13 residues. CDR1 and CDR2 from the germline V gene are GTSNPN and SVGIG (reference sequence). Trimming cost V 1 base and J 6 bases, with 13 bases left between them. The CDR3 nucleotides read TGTGCCTGGAGTGGACATTCGGGGAGCGAGCAGTACTTC. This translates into CAWSGHSGSEQYF.

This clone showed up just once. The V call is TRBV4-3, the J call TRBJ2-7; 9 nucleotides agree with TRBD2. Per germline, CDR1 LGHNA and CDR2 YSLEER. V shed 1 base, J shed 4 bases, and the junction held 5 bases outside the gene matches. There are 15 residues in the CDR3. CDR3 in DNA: TGCGCCAGCAGCCAAGTTCGGCTAGCGGGGTACGAGCAGTACTTC. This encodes CASSQVRLAGYEQYF.

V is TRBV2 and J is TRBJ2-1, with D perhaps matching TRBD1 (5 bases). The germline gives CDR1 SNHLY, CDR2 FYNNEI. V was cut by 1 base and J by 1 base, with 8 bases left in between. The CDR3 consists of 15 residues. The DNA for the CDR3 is TGTGCCAGCAGTGAAGAAGGGGCATCCTACAATGAGCAGTTCTTC. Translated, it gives CASSEEGASYNEQFF.

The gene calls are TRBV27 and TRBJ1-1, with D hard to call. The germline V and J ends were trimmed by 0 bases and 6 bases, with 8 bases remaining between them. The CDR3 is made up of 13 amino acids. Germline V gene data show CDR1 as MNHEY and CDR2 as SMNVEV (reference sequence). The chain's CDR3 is CASSLSGRAEAFF. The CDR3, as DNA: TGTGCCAGCAGTTTATCGGGGAGGGCTGAAGCTTTCTTT.

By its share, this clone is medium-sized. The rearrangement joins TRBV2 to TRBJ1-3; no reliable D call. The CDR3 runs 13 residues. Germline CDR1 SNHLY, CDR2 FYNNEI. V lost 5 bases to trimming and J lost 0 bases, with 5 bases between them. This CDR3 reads CASSQNSGNTIYF. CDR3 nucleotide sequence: TGTGCCAGCAGTCAGAACTCTGGAAACACCATATATTTT.

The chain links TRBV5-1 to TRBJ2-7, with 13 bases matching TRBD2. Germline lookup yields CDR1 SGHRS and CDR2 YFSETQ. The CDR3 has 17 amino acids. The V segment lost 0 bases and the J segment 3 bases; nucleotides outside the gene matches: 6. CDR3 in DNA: TGCGCCAGCAGCTTGGAGGGACTAGCGGGACCTTTCTACGAGCAGTACTTC. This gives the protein CASSLEGLAGPFYEQYF.

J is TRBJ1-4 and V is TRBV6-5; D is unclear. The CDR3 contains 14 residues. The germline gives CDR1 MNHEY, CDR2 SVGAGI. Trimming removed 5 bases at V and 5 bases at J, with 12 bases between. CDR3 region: CASSPLAGNEKLFF. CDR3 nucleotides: TGTGCCAGCAGTCCTTTGGCGGGGAATGAAAAACTGTTTTTT.